This TCR beta chain was recovered during a study of beta chain features in type 1 diabetes (dated by TCRdb to about 2018). In terms of the full investigation: No differences in mean age, gender distribution, total cell number or subset yield were found between patients and healthy donors. A total of roughly 99 million sorted cells were examined across all samples, and the number of cells per subset was strongly correlated with RNA yield. In the study, recently diagnosed type 1 diabetes patients and matched healthy donors were compared on the TCRB repertoires of their sorted circulating CD4+ T cell subsets. Whereas all 30 or so donors provided naive and central memory subsets, regulatory and stem cell-like memory subsets were isolated from just 8 patients and roughly eight healthy donors.

Findings and caveats that apply to the study as a whole: Patients with type 1 diabetes made fewer insertions and deleted more nucleotides at VDJ recombination sites, implying thymic rearrangement abnormalities. Naive, central memory and regulatory TCRB repertoires appeared more similar among patients than among healthy donors. Because cDNA was sequenced instead of genomic DNA, highly expressing activated cells could be over-represented, though the groups showed no difference in activation or CD3 levels. PCR might favor shorter templates, but patient and control samples were amplified and corrected together, so any skew would affect both groups equally. In all four CD4+ subsets, TCRB CDR3 length was moderately but significantly shorter in type 1 diabetes patients. Because small numbers of individuals were included in the HLA sub-analyses, any influence of HLA type on TCRB rearrangement was left unresolved.

The entire amount of isolated RNA was reverse transcribed using the High Capacity cDNA Reverse Transcription Kit, so the sequenced TCRB transcripts were expressed ones. Deep immunoSEQ sequencing was applied to naive, central memory and regulatory T cell samples, giving an average of roughly 3.6 million total reads per sample. After sorted cells were lysed in RLT buffer, RNA was extracted with DNase-treated RNeasy Micro or Mini kits, with the choice depending on cell number. To prevent cross-contamination, each cell subset was processed individually, whereas patient and healthy donor samples were processed jointly. The immunoSEQ multiplex PCR was used to amplify TCRB sequences from cDNA, yielding 87-bp fragments that span the CDR3 region. Amplicons were sequenced on the Illumina HiSeq platform. In the paper's pipeline: Synthetic template baselines were used to correct PCR bias computationally, reads within Hamming distance 2 were collapsed, and singletons that could not be merged were discarded. Reads were aligned to IMGT to assign V, D and J genes, CDR3 length, and insertions or deletions at six rearrangement sites. Within each subset, clonotype counts were normalized to the number of sorted cells before true diversity and Gini coefficients were calculated with the tcR R package. The overlap coefficient, calculated on TCRB nucleotide sequences, was used to quantify repertoire sharing. Out-of-frame TCRB sequences from naive cells were analyzed to stand in for the pre-selection repertoire. Held by TCRdb, this immuneACCESS table contains in-frame sequences only and omits some clones. Under half of the omission traces to an unresolved V gene where checked; the cause of the rest is unknown. That table furnishes V, J and clone size, whereas the DNA furnished D and trimming. This sample is represented by a few hundred thousand clones; around 16% of them were singletons. Approximately 0.02% of the sample is taken by the ten largest.

Each donor gave one peripheral blood draw, averaging approximately 120 mL, which was collected into heparinised tubes. A BD FACSAria II and a panel including CD45RO, CCR7, CD25, CD127, CD95 and CD27 were used to sort naive, central memory, regulatory and stem cell-like memory CD4+ T cells. All sorted populations exceeded 95% purity. PBMCs were separated immediately by Lymphoprep density gradient centrifugation and were stained directly, without being cultured. To minimize batch effects, samples were stained and sorted in pairs, one healthy donor with one patient per experiment. Comment on this clone: This clone's antigen is unknown. No much larger clone exists at a distance of one base, and base qualities are not known.

The source of this sequence is a woman younger than 35 in good health. The material sequenced was naive CD4+ T cells from blood. Interpreted using the paper, the cell subset or site label stands for: true naive CD4+ T cells.

The nucleotide sequence is TGTGCCAGCAGCTCTGGACTAGCGGGATCGAATGAGCAGTTCTTC. This encodes CASSSGLAGSNEQFF. The chain was built from TRBV9 and TRBJ2-1, with 12 central nucleotides matching TRBD2. Its CDR3 holds 15 amino acids, cysteine through phenylalanine. Only CDR3 DNA remains: 45 bases, in frame from the first base. The germline V gene specifies SGDLS as CDR1 and YYNGEE as CDR2. Here V drops 4 bases and J drops 7 bases, and the junction holds 6 bases not matched to any gene.